This paragraph reports one T cell receptor beta chain. Its antigen is unidentified. Germline trimming cut 2 bases from V and 7 bases from J; bases unmatched to any gene: 11. Per the germline V gene, CDR1 is MNHEY and CDR2 is SMNVEV (reference sequence). The CDR3 runs to 16 residues. This sample is part of a study of siplizumab effects on memory and regulatory T cells. The study, taken as a whole, reports: Under siplizumab, an average around 69% of mappable alloreactive CD4+ clones were Treg-derived, compared with 26.9% in controls. Siplizumab cultures yielded proliferating Tregs whose suppressive function was not confirmed. The naive T cell population seemed more diverse than memory cells and seemed a major contributor to the alloresponse.

Measured with immunoSEQ multiplex PCR; TCRdb has only the in-frame clones, and not every one. The sample lists tens of thousands of clones; about 90% were seen once. The V call is TRBV27, the J call TRBJ1-1; 9 bases fit TRBD1. The sample was CD8+ T cells sorted from blood. The receptor was derived from a human donor in good health. The CDR3 loop is CASSLGTGRGFVEAFF. CDR3 nucleotides: TGTGCCAGCAGTTTAGGGACAGGGCGCGGGTTTGTTGAAGCTTTCTTT.